The 29 T cell receptor beta chains below were found in one sample sequenced in a study of OX40 agonist ivuxolimab in advanced cancers. Libraries were prepared through the immunoSEQ multiplex PCR assay. Held by TCRdb, this immuneACCESS table contains in-frame sequences only and omits some clones. Under half of the omission traces to an unresolved V gene where checked; the cause of the rest is unknown. Recorded for this sample are approximately 80,000 clones; roughly 85% of them occurred a single time. The ten largest clones represent approximately 0.6% of the sample. Sequencing used CD4+ or CD8+ T cells sorted from blood, obtained in a trial of the OX40 agonist ivuxolimab. These TCRs come from an adult with an advanced solid tumor such as melanoma, head and neck, liver or kidney cancer.

The CDR3 region is CARGPRRVAGELFF. DNA for the CDR3: TGTGCCCGGGGTCCTCGCAGGGTCGCCGGGGAGCTGTTTTTT. The V call is TRBV30, the J call TRBJ2-2; D is perhaps TRBD1 or TRBD2 (5 bases each). V shed 8 bases and J shed 6 bases, with 19 bases lying between them. The CDR3 runs to 14 residues. Germline V gives CDR1 GTSNPN, CDR2 SVGIG (reference sequence). The complete variable domain, with remaining parts taken from reference TRBV30 and TRBJ2-2, reads SQTIHQWPATLVQPVGSPLSLECTVEGTSNPNLYWYRQAAGRGLQLLFYSVGIGQISSEVPQNLSASRPQDRQFILSSKKLLLSDSGFYLCARGPRRVAGELFFGEGSRLTVL.

This sequence joins TRBV7-2 and TRBJ1-3, with 8 positions matching TRBD1. CDR1 SGHTA and CDR2 FQGNSA come from the germline V gene. The length of the CDR3 is 15 residues. V gave up 2 bases and J gave up 0 bases; unmatched junction bases: 0. The CDR3 reads CASSLTGGSGNTIYF. CDR3 nucleotide sequence: TGTGCCAGCAGCTTAACAGGGGGCTCTGGAAACACCATATATTTT.

J is TRBJ1-1 and V is TRBV4-2, with TRBD1 matching over 7 bases. V shed 1 base and J 1 base; nucleotides not matched to a gene: 3. Germline CDR1 and CDR2: LGHNA and YNFKEQ. The CDR3 extends over 15 amino acids. CDR3 sequence reads: CASSQAGGANTEAFF. Here the CDR3 DNA reads TGTGCCAGCAGCCAAGCAGGGGGAGCGAACACTGAAGCTTTCTTT.

The chain has TRBV18 and TRBJ2-1, with D unresolved. V shed 6 bases and J shed 8 bases, with 17 bases lying between them. Per the germline V gene, CDR1 is KGHSH and CDR2 is LQKENI. The CDR3 sequence is 14 residues long. The chain's CDR3 is CASSLIPSQDEQFF. As DNA, the CDR3 is TGTGCCAGCTCCCTAATTCCCAGTCAAGATGAGCAGTTCTTC.

The count of this clone is one. The V gene is TRBV2, the J gene TRBJ2-7; D not certain. The CDR3 runs to 14 residues. The V and J ends lost 7 bases and 1 base respectively, with 14 bases between them. Germline V gives CDR1 SNHLY, CDR2 FYNNEI. The CDR3 protein is CASTGWGTSYEQYF. As DNA, the CDR3 is TGTGCCAGCACCGGCTGGGGAACGTCCTACGAGCAGTACTTC.

CDR3 loop: CASALTGQGGYEQYF. The CDR3 DNA reads as TGTGCCAGCGCATTGACCGGACAGGGTGGGTACGAGCAGTACTTC. J is TRBJ2-7 and V is TRBV6-5; 8 nucleotides agree with TRBD1. Germline V lookup: CDR1 MNHEY, CDR2 SVGAGI. This CDR3 contains 15 residues. J gave up 4 bases and V 8 bases, and 13 bases lay outside the gene matches.

V usage is TRBV5-1 and J usage is TRBJ2-3; D uncertain. Germline lookup yields CDR1 SGHRS and CDR2 YFSETQ. The CDR3 runs 13 residues. V lost 5 bases and J 0 bases, leaving 7 bases between the germline ends. The DNA for the CDR3 is TGCGCCAGCAGTAGTGTCAGCACAGATACGCAGTATTTT. It codes for CASSSVSTDTQYF.

The V and J genes are TRBV16 and TRBJ2-5, with a possible D match to TRBD2 (7 bases). V was clipped by 1 base and J by 2 bases, with 17 bases between them. The CDR3 runs to 17 residues. Germline V CDR1 and CDR2: KGHSY, FQNENV. CDR3 in DNA: TGTGCCAGCAGCCAATATCGGGGCGGGGGCCATCAAGAGACCCAGTACTTC. This encodes CASSQYRGGGHQETQYF. The full variable domain, rest sourced from reference TRBV16 and TRBJ2-5, is GEEVAQTPKHLVRGEGQKAKLYCAPIKGHSYVFWYQQVLKNEFKFLISFQNENVFDETGMPKERFSAKCLPNSPCSLEIQATKLEDSAVYFCASSQYRGGGHQETQYFGPGTRLLVL.

In its sample, this clone was seen a few times. The gene calls are TRBV30 and TRBJ1-1; TRBD1 is a possible D gene (6 bases). The CDR3 extends over 16 amino acids. The V gene's germline CDR1 is GTSNPN and CDR2 SVGIG (reference sequence). The V and J ends lost 5 bases and 12 bases respectively, with 31 bases between them. The CDR3 DNA reads TGTGCCTGGGCGAACCCTCCGGGACACCAAGGAGGGGGGTCTTTCTTT. Its translation is CAWANPPGHQGGGSFF.

The V and J genes are TRBV5-4 and TRBJ2-2; 7 nucleotides match TRBD1. The CDR3 covers 14 residues. Germline CDR1 is SGHNT and CDR2 is YYREEE (reference sequence). V lost 4 bases to trimming and J lost 5 bases; unmatched junction nucleotides: 5. The CDR3 DNA follows: TGTGCCAGCAGCCGCGACAGGGAAACCGGGGAGCTGTTTTTT. Protein product: CASSRDRETGELFF.

The CDR3 protein is CASSPGSRSTDTQYF. The CDR3 DNA reads TGTGCCAGCAGTCCAGGCAGCCGGAGCACAGATACGCAGTATTTT. The chain combines TRBV28 with TRBJ2-3, with no clear D. V lost 5 bases and J lost 0, with 12 bases in between. Germline V CDR1 and CDR2: MDHEN, SYDVKM. The CDR3 extends over 15 amino acids.

J is TRBJ1-2 and V is TRBV10-3; D perhaps matches TRBD1 (5 bases). CDR3 size: 12 residues. The V end lost 7 bases, the J end lost 3 bases, and 9 bases lay between the germline ends. Germline-derived CDR1 and CDR2 are ENHRY and SYGVKD. The CDR3 protein is CAITGGDYGYTF. The CDR3 region has the DNA TGTGCCATCACCGGGGGGGACTATGGCTACACCTTC.

CDR3 sequence reads: CASSLGMGRGGYTF. The CDR3 DNA reads TGTGCCAGCAGCCTCGGGATGGGGCGGGGAGGCTACACCTTC. J is TRBJ1-2 and V is TRBV9, with D possibly TRBD1 on 5 matching bases. Germline CDR1 is SGDLS and CDR2 is YYNGEE. The CDR3 runs 14 residues. Between the trimmed V and J ends, which lost 4 bases and 8 bases, there was a span of 18 bases.

J is TRBJ1-5 and V is TRBV19; perhaps TRBD1 as D (6 bases). Trimming left V 10 bases short and J 6 bases short, with 19 bases between. The germline CDR1 and CDR2 sequences are LNHDA and SQIVND (reference sequence). CDR3 length equals 14 residues. CDR3 sequence (DNA): TGTGCCACCGGGGAGAGGCAGGGGCTTCAGCCCCAGCATTTT. As protein: CATGERQGLQPQHF.

This clone occurred once. The V call is TRBV7-2, the J call TRBJ2-7; 7 bases map to TRBD1. The CDR3 has 16 amino acids. The germline V gene encodes CDR1 SGHTA and CDR2 FQGNSA. V lost 1 base, J lost 3 bases, and 9 bases stayed unmatched. The CDR3 nucleotides are TGTGCCAGCAGCTTAGACGTTACAGGGGTAATCTACGAGCAGTACTTC. As protein: CASSLDVTGVIYEQYF.

The chain uses TRBV5-4 and TRBJ2-2; no clear D. The CDR3 has 15 residues. In germline, CDR1 is SGHNT, CDR2 YYREEE (reference sequence). V was pared by 0 bases and J by 0 bases, with 6 bases between. This CDR3 reads CASSLVPSNTGELFF. The CDR3 bases are TGTGCCAGCAGCTTGGTCCCTTCGAACACCGGGGAGCTGTTTTTT.

This CDR3 reads CASGDWASVSDTQYF. CDR3 sequence (DNA): TGTGCTAGTGGGGATTGGGCTAGCGTTTCAGATACGCAGTATTTT. The V and J genes are TRBV12-5 and TRBJ2-3, with D possibly being TRBD2 (6 bases). The CDR3 runs to 15 residues. Germline V gene data show CDR1 as LGHNT and CDR2 as FRNRAP. V lost 6 bases, J lost 4 bases, and 17 bases lay in between.

The rearrangement joins TRBV5-6 to TRBJ1-2; no clear D gene. The CDR3 is 16 residues long. Looked up from germline, CDR1 is SGHDT and CDR2 is YYEEEE. Trimming took 0 bases from V and 7 from J, leaving 19 bases between them. For the CDR3, the DNA is TGTGCCAGCAGCTTGGTACGGGATTCCACTCAAAGTGGCTACACCTTC. It specifies CASSLVRDSTQSGYTF. The complete variable domain, with remaining parts taken from reference TRBV5-6 and TRBJ1-2, reads DAGVTQSPTHLIKTRGQQVTLRCSPKSGHDTVSWYQQALGQGPQFIFQYYEEEERQRGNFPDRFSGHQFPNYSSELNVNALLLGDSALYLCASSLVRDSTQSGYTFGSGTRLTVV.

As regards this clone: At one boundary the junction diverges from the germline segment, which might be a read error. This chain joins TRBV5-1 and TRBJ2-3, with D maybe TRBD2 (5 bases). In germline, CDR1 is SGHRS, CDR2 YFSETQ. The CDR3 spans 13 residues. The CDR3 sequence: CASSSQLEDKQYF. CDR3 DNA sequence: TGCGCCAGCAGCTCCCAACTGGAGGATAAGCAGTATTTT.

This rearrangement joins TRBV5-8 to TRBJ2-5, with D possibly being TRBD1 (6 bases). V was shortened by 3 bases and J by 7 bases, with 19 bases between the two germline ends. This CDR3 contains 15 residues. Germline loops: CDR1 SGHTS, CDR2 YDEGEE. The CDR3 sequence: CASSYDKQGTGTQYF. DNA for the CDR3: TGTGCCAGCAGCTATGATAAACAGGGTACGGGGACCCAGTACTTC.

The CDR3 spells CASSEGGRLDTIYF. In nucleotides, the CDR3 is TGTGCCAGCAGCGAGGGGGGCCGGTTGGACACCATATATTTT. The rearrangement joins TRBV2 to TRBJ1-3; possible D gene TRBD1, 6 bases. CDR3 length equals 14 residues. Germline loops: CDR1 SNHLY, CDR2 FYNNEI. V dropped 6 bases and J dropped 8 bases, with 17 bases sitting between them.

This clone was seen more than once but under ten times. The chain carries TRBV19 and TRBJ1-2; D is ambiguous. V shed 3 bases and J shed 2 bases, with 10 bases lying between them. CDR3 size: 14 residues. CDR1 is LNHDA and CDR2 is SQIVND in the germline V gene (reference sequence). CDR3: CASSMEARNYGYTF. In nucleotides, the CDR3 is TGTGCCAGTAGTATGGAGGCCCGCAACTATGGCTACACCTTC.

The V call is TRBV19, the J call TRBJ2-5, with D maybe TRBD1 (6 bases). Deletions cut 1 base from V and 2 bases from J, with 14 bases between. The germline gives CDR1 LNHDA, CDR2 SQIVND (reference sequence). This CDR3 spans 16 amino acids. Here the CDR3 reads CASSIGGMGQQETQYF. For the CDR3, the DNA is TGTGCCAGTAGTATAGGAGGAATGGGACAACAAGAGACCCAGTACTTC.

The V gene is TRBV6-1, the J gene TRBJ2-3; D might be TRBD1 (6 bases). V lost 6 bases to trimming and J lost 7 bases, with 11 bases between them. CDR3 size: 12 residues. Germline V gives CDR1 MNHNS, CDR2 SASEGT. CDR3 sequence (DNA): TGTGCCAGCAGGGAAACAGGGAATACGCAGTATTTT. This sequence encodes CASRETGNTQYF.

This clone appeared a few times. V usage is TRBV18 and J usage is TRBJ1-1; D is unresolved. From germline, CDR1 is KGHSH and CDR2 LQKENI. This CDR3 is 15 amino acids long. V was cut by 2 bases and J by 0 bases, with 10 bases left in between. The CDR3 reads CASSPGGVMNTEAFF. In DNA form, the CDR3 reads TGTGCCAGCTCACCAGGCGGGGTAATGAACACTGAAGCTTTCTTT.

The CDR3 sequence: CASSQDQGIQYF. The CDR3 DNA follows: TGTGCCAGCAGCCAAGATCAGGGGATCCAGTACTTC. The chain joins TRBV14 to TRBJ2-7; weak D call: TRBD1 (6 bases). Trimming cost V 0 bases and J 10 bases, with 10 bases left between them. The CDR3 extends over 12 amino acids. Per the germline V gene, CDR1 is SGHDN and CDR2 is FVKESK.

This clone was detected only once. The J gene is TRBJ1-3, the V gene TRBV7-2; weak D call: TRBD1 (5 bases). Looked up from germline, CDR1 is SGHTA and CDR2 is FQGNSA. The CDR3 length is 15 residues. Trimming pared 2 bases from V and 3 bases from J, leaving 11 bases between. The CDR3 sequence: CASSLWGVNGNTIYF. In DNA form, the CDR3 reads TGTGCCAGCAGCTTATGGGGGGTTAATGGAAACACCATATATTTT. Supplemented by reference TRBV7-2 and TRBJ1-3, the full variable domain reads GAGVSQSPSNKVTEKGKDVELRCDPISGHTALYWYRQSLGQGLEFLIYFQGNSAPDKSGLPSDRFSAERTGGSVSTLTIQRTQQEDSAVYLCASSLWGVNGNTIYFGEGSWLTVV.

The rearrangement uses TRBV7-3 and TRBJ1-1; D ambiguous. With 5 bases removed from V and 3 bases from J, the gap between germline ends came to 10 bases. This CDR3 is 13 amino acids long. The germline gives CDR1 SGHTA, CDR2 FQGTGA. The CDR3 sequence: CASSPSPDTEAFF. The DNA of the CDR3 is TGTGCCAGCAGCCCCTCCCCAGACACTGAAGCTTTCTTT. The full variable domain, completed using reference TRBV7-3 and TRBJ1-1, is GAGVSQTPSNKVTEKGKYVELRCDPISGHTALYWYRQSLGQGPEFLIYFQGTGAADDSGLPNDRFFAVRPEGSVSTLKIQRTERGDSAVYLCASSPSPDTEAFFGQGTRLTVV.

The chain has TRBV2 and TRBJ1-5; tentative D call: TRBD1 (5 bases). The CDR3 runs to 12 residues. V was shortened by 10 bases and J by 3 bases, with 10 bases between the two germline ends. Germline loops: CDR1 SNHLY, CDR2 FYNNEI. The CDR3 region is CAIGQDNQPQHF. The CDR3 DNA is TGTGCCATCGGACAAGACAATCAGCCCCAGCATTTT.